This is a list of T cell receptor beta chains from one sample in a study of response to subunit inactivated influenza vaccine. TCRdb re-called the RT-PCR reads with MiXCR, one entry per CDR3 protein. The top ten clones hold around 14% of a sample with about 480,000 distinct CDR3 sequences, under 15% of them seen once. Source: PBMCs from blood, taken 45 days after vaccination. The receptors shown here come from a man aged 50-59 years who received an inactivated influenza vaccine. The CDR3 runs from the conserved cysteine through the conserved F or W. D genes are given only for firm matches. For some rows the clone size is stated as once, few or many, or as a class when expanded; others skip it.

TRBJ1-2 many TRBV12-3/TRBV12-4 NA TGTGCCAGCAGTTTAGGAATTAACTATGGCTACACCTTC CASSLGINYGYTF
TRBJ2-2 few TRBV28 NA TGTGCCAGCAGTTTACCTATTGGGGGGCCCGGGGAGCTGTTTTTT CASSLPIGGPGELFF
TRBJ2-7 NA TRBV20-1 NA TGCAGTGCTAGAGTGGGACACCCCTACGAGCAGTACTTC CSARVGHPYEQYF
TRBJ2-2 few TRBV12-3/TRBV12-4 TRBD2 TGTGCCAGCAGTTTAGCGCTGGGAGGGAACGGGGAGCTGTTTTTT CASSLALGGNGELFF
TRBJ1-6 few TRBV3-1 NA TGTGCCAGCAGCCAAGGGGCAAGGGCCCTCCACTTT CASSQGARALHF
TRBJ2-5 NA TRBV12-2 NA TGTGCAAGTCGCTTCCCCGGCGTGGAGACCCAGTCCTTC CASRFPGVETQSF
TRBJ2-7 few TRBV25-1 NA TGTGCCAGCAGCTCAGATGGGGCGGACCTCTCCTACGAGCAGTACTTC CASSSDGADLSYEQYF
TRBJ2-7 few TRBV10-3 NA TGTGCCATCAGTGACGAGGTGGCCTACGAGCAGTACTTC CAISDEVAYEQYF
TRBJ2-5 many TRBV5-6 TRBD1 TGTGCCAGCAGCTTTCTAGGGACAGGGGGGGCGACCCAGTACTTC CASSFLGTGGATQYF
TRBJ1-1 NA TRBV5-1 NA TGCGCCAGCAGCTTAGGGGAGCCCTCGGAAGCTTTCTTT CASSLGEPSEAFF
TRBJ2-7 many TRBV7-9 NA TGTGCCAGCAGTTCCGGGACCTACGAGCAGTACTTC CASSSGTYEQYF
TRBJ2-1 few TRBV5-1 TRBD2 TGCGCCAGCAGCTCGCTATCTCGTAGCGGGAGCGTGTATGAGCAGTTCTTC CASSSLSRSGSVYEQFF
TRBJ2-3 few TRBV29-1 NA TGCAGCGTTCCACAGGGTAATACGCAGTATTTT CSVPQGNTQYF
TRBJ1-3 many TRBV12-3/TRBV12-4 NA TGTGCCAGCAGTTTTGTCCCGGGTGGAAACACCATATATTTT CASSFVPGGNTIYF
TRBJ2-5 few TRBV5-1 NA TGCGCCAGCAGCTTCGGACAGCCTGCGGGGACCCAGTACTTC CASSFGQPAGTQYF
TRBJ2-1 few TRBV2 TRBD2 TGTGCCAGCAGGGCTCTAGCGGGAGGGCGGAATGAGCAGTTCTTC CASRALAGGRNEQFF
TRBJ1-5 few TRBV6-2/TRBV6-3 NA TGTGCCAGCAGTTACCCTCTCAACAATCAGCCCCAGCATTTT CASSYPLNNQPQHF
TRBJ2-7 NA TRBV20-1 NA TGCAGTGCTACGCCGGTCGGACTACTCAACTACGAGCAGTACTTC CSATPVGLLNYEQYF
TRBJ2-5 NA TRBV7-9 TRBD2 TGTGCCAGCAGCAACCACCCCCCGGGACTACCCGGGGAGACCCAGTACTTC CASSNHPPGLPGETQYF
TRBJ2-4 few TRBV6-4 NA TGTGCCAGCACCGGATTTTTAAGGGCAGGGGCCTTTGACCTAGCCAAAAACATTCAGTACTTC CASTGFLRAGAFDLAKNIQYF
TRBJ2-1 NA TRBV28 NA TGTGCCAGCAGTTTAGGGGGTCGTCAGTTCTTC CASSLGGRQFF
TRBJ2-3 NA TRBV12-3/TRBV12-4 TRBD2 TGTGCCAGCATTGGACCCGGGACTAGCGGGAGCGGCACAGATACGCAGTATTTT CASIGPGTSGSGTDTQYF
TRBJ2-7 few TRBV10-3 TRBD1 TGTGCCATCAGTGAAGGACAGGACTCCTACGAGCAGTACTTC CAISEGQDSYEQYF
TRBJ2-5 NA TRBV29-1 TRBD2 TGCAGCGTTCAACCCGGGACTACCGTCCAAGAGACCCAGTACTTC CSVQPGTTVQETQYF
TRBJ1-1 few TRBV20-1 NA TGCAGTATACGATCCCTGTGGGACACGACCTTACCTGAAGCTTTCTTT CSIRSLWDTTLPEAFF